This T cell receptor beta chain was identified during a study of T cell responses to AZD1222 COVID-19 vaccine. This clone was seen a few times. Its matching antigen is unknown. This sample also contains other DNA sequences that code for the same CDR3. Profiling relied on immunoSEQ multiplex PCR, and the TCRdb table lists in-frame clones only, not all of them. The profile shows about 170,000 clones, more than 85% of them singletons. V was cut by 1 base and J by 2 bases, with 7 bases left in between. Germline CDR1 reads SGHNT; CDR2 reads YYREEE (reference sequence). CDR3 length equals 13 residues. Overall study findings and caveats: Increased Spike-specific TCR breadth and depth were observed after two AZD1222 doses.

This chain links TRBV5-4 with TRBJ2-7, with D perhaps TRBD1 or TRBD2 (5 bases each). This clonotype was sampled from an adult in good health. Here the sequenced sample was peripheral blood, taken on day 0 of AZD1222 vaccination. The CDR3 loop reads CASSLQGAYEQYF. In nucleotides, the CDR3 is TGTGCCAGCAGCTTGCAGGGAGCCTACGAGCAGTACTTC.